The T cell receptor (beta chain) under discussion was sequenced for a study of blood T cell repertoires in COVID-19. Study context: Researchers got acute and convalescent COVID-19 samples from the United States, Italy and Spain. Sources were T cells, B-cell-depleted T cells, or PBMCs; the material itself was cDNA or gDNA.

This CDR3 has 17 residues. Germline assignment: CDR1 KGHSH and CDR2 LQKENI. As regards this clone: Sequence at one end of the junction differs from germline and may be a read error.

Per the study methods: Estimates of nucleated cell counts were drawn from the amplification of reference gene primers. Using immunoSEQ multiplex PCR, the repertoire was profiled, and TCRdb retains in-frame clones only, with some absent. The V and J calls and clone size were taken over from that table, and D and trimming were inferred from the DNA. The sample contains tens of thousands of clones, 86% of which appear only once. Sample: peripheral blood. J is TRBJ1-2 and V is TRBV18, with D unresolved. The TCR comes from a man aged 55 to 69 with acute or convalescent COVID-19. This chain's CDR3 is CASSPLEKPTISTLLHF. The CDR3 DNA sequence: TGTGCCAGCTCCCCATTAGAGAAACCTACTATATCCACTTTACTCCACTTC.